Listed here are 32 T cell receptor beta chains from one sample, sequenced in a study of T-cell memory formation after mild COVID-19. Each CDR3 protein is one row after TCRdb ran MiXCR on the 5' RACE reads. The sample has about 470,000 distinct CDR3 sequences, 15% to 20% seen once. Sequencing used PBMCs or a T cell subset sorted from them (not recorded which). The receptors derive from an adult woman who had mild COVID-19 (a few samples of this study predate the infection). Cell type and time point are not known.

This clonotype was counted between two and nine times. This chain uses TRBV7-9 with TRBJ2-7; D is perhaps TRBD1 or TRBD2 (5 bases each). The germline V gene has CDR1 SEHNR and CDR2 FQNEAQ (reference sequence). The length of the CDR3 is 15 residues. V lost 5 bases to trimming and J lost 0 bases, with 14 bases between them. CDR3 residues: CASSLRGTDSYEQYF. The CDR3 DNA reads TGTGCCAGCAGCCTAAGAGGGACGGACTCCTACGAGCAGTACTTC.

CDR3 sequence (DNA): TGTGCCAGCAGAGGGGTCGGTGCCTACGAGCAGTACTTC. It translates to CASRGVGAYEQYF. V and J are TRBV7-2 and TRBJ2-7; possibly TRBD1 for D (5 bases). CDR3 length: 13 amino acids. Trimming took 6 bases from V and 2 from J, leaving 11 bases between them. Germline V gene data show CDR1 as SGHTA and CDR2 as FQGNSA.

This clonotype appeared a few times. V gene TRBV12-3 or TRBV12-4 combines with J gene TRBJ2-5; weak D call: TRBD1 (5 bases). The CDR3 covers 14 residues. The V and J ends lost 3 bases and 7 bases respectively, with 15 bases between them. Written as DNA, the CDR3 is TGTGCCAGCAGTTTCAAACAGGAAGGGGTGACCCAGTACTTC. Protein sequence: CASSFKQEGVTQYF.

This rearrangement joins TRBV2 to TRBJ2-7, with a tentative D call TRBD2 (6 bases). V lost 7 bases to trimming and J lost 3 bases, with 16 bases between them. The CDR3 length is 14 residues. The V gene's germline CDR1 is SNHLY and CDR2 FYNNEI. The CDR3 coding sequence is TGTGCCAGCATTCGGGAGACACATCGCTACGAGCAGTACTTC. As protein: CASIRETHRYEQYF.

This clonotype turned up a few times. This chain links TRBV6-1 with TRBJ2-2, with D perhaps matching TRBD2 (7 bases). This CDR3 contains 17 residues. The V end lost 0 bases, the J end lost 1 base, and 12 bases lay between the germline ends. Looked up from germline, CDR1 is MNHNS and CDR2 is SASEGT. The CDR3 sequence: CASSEAVGGLNTGELFF. In nucleotides, the CDR3 is TGTGCCAGCAGTGAAGCAGTGGGGGGGCTGAACACCGGGGAGCTGTTTTTT.

This clonotype was picked up a small number of times. The gene calls are TRBV19 and TRBJ1-6; D gene ambiguous. V was cut by 2 bases and J by 7 bases, with 9 bases left in between. The V gene's germline CDR1 is LNHDA and CDR2 SQIVND (reference sequence). The CDR3 consists of 14 residues. This chain's CDR3 is CASSISGINSPLHF. Here the CDR3 DNA reads TGTGCCAGTAGTATATCGGGGATCAATTCACCCCTCCACTTT.

The chain links TRBV12-3 or TRBV12-4 to TRBJ1-5; tentative D call: TRBD1 (6 bases). The V end lost 5 bases, the J end lost 5 bases, and 13 bases lay between the germline ends. The CDR3 is 14 amino acids. The CDR3 DNA sequence: TGTGCCAGCAGTAGTAGCCAGGGGCATCAGCCCCAGCATTTT. Translating it yields CASSSSQGHQPQHF.

V and J are TRBV11-2 and TRBJ2-7; TRBD1 matches 8 bases. Trimming cost V 2 bases and J 3 bases; bases outside gene matches: 6. CDR1 is SGHAT, CDR2 FQNNGV, per germline. The CDR3 is 15 residues long. The CDR3 DNA is TGTGCCAGCAGCTTACTTACGGGACAGGTCTACGAGCAGTACTTC. Residues: CASSLLTGQVYEQYF.

This clonotype has only a few counts. The chain has TRBV20-1 and TRBJ2-1; 7 bases are a match to TRBD1. Germline V CDR1 and CDR2: DFQATT, SNEGSKA (reference sequence). The CDR3 is 15 residues long. V was clipped by 6 bases and J by 5 bases; unmatched bases: 13. Written as DNA, the CDR3 is TGCAGTGCCGGTAGTATCAGGGGGATCCACAATGAGCAGTTCTTC. Translating gives CSAGSIRGIHNEQFF.

This clonotype was detected a few times. The genes are TRBV4-2 and TRBJ2-5; 8 bases align to TRBD1. V lost 2 bases and J lost 5; bases outside the gene matches: 4. This CDR3 is 14 amino acids long. Germline-derived CDR1 and CDR2 are LGHNA and YNFKEQ. CDR3 protein: CASSQSGGGETQYF. CDR3 DNA sequence: TGTGCCAGCAGCCAATCAGGGGGCGGGGAGACCCAGTACTTC.

The rearrangement links TRBV24-1 to TRBJ1-5, with D possibly being TRBD1 (5 bases). V was pared by 4 bases and J by 1 base, with 10 bases between. The CDR3 extends over 15 amino acids. Per the germline V gene, CDR1 is KGHDR and CDR2 is SFDVKD. This CDR3 is CATSEGRDSNQPQHF. In DNA form, the CDR3 reads TGTGCCACCAGTGAAGGAAGGGACAGCAATCAGCCCCAGCATTTT.

This clonotype was seen a handful of times. This chain links TRBV6-2 or TRBV6-3 with TRBJ2-2, with D tentatively TRBD2 (6 bases). V lost 7 bases to trimming and J lost 7 bases, with 10 bases between them. Per germline, CDR1 MNHEY and CDR2 SVGEGT. The CDR3 totals 12 residues. CDR3 coding DNA: TGTGCCAGCACTCAGGGAGGCGGGGAGCTGTTTTTT. Translating gives CASTQGGGELFF.

This clonotype was detected many times. The V and J genes are TRBV27 and TRBJ2-7; D is possibly TRBD1 or TRBD2 (6 bases each). The CDR3 has 16 residues. Germline CDR1 is MNHEY and CDR2 is SMNVEV (reference sequence). The V end was cut by 6 bases, the J end by 0 bases, with 18 bases between. CDR3 in amino acids: CASSRGGTAHSYEQYF. The CDR3 DNA sequence: TGTGCCAGCAGCCGAGGGGGGACCGCGCACTCCTACGAGCAGTACTTC.

The CDR3, as DNA: TGTGCCAGCAGGGGCACGGGTGCCGGGGAAGAGACCCAGTACTTC. Translation: CASRGTGAGEETQYF. The chain uses TRBV6-5 and TRBJ2-5; D is perhaps TRBD2 (5 bases). Looked up from germline, CDR1 is MNHEY and CDR2 is SVGAGI. There are 15 residues in the CDR3. With 6 bases removed from V and 3 bases from J, the gap between germline ends came to 17 bases.

The table lists this clonotype with many counts. The V gene is TRBV14, the J gene TRBJ2-2; D assignment may be TRBD1 or TRBD2 (5 bases each). V lost 0 bases and J 3 bases, leaving 14 bases between the germline ends. The length of the CDR3 is 17 residues. Germline lookup yields CDR1 SGHDN and CDR2 FVKESK. DNA of the CDR3: TGTGCCAGCAGCCAAGATGGGACGGTGAGGCACACCGGGGAGCTGTTTTTT. As protein: CASSQDGTVRHTGELFF.

This clonotype was counted a single time. The chain links TRBV15 to TRBJ2-7; D uncertain. CDR3 length: 15 residues. The V end was cut by 0 bases, the J end by 0 bases, with 9 bases between. Germline CDR1 LNHNV, CDR2 YYDKDF (reference sequence). The CDR3 nucleotides read TGTGCCACCAGCAGAGATCGCGCCGGCTCCTACGAGCAGTACTTC. The encoded protein is CATSRDRAGSYEQYF.

This clonotype occurred a few times. The chain employs TRBV6-5 and TRBJ2-5; a possible D gene is TRBD1 (5 bases). The germline CDR1 and CDR2 sequences are MNHEY and SVGAGI. The CDR3 extends over 12 amino acids. Deletions cut 7 bases from V and 3 bases from J, with 9 bases between. This CDR3 is CASTNRKETQYF. In DNA form, the CDR3 reads TGTGCCAGCACCAACAGGAAAGAGACCCAGTACTTC.

The chain couples TRBV5-8 to TRBJ1-5; D is uncertain. This CDR3 has 16 residues. CDR1 SGHTS and CDR2 YDEGEE come from the germline V gene. V was shortened by 6 bases and J by 0 bases, with 16 bases between the two germline ends. CDR3 region: CASTSTYRDSNQPQHF. The CDR3 nucleotides are TGTGCCAGCACCTCAACCTACCGCGATAGCAATCAGCCCCAGCATTTT.

This clonotype has a handful of counts. This chain uses TRBV9 with TRBJ2-2; D unresolved. The germline V gene encodes CDR1 SGDLS and CDR2 YYNGEE. Trimming pared 4 bases from V and 4 bases from J, leaving 17 bases between. This CDR3 spans 16 amino acids. CDR3 protein: CASSPAGWESTGELFF. The CDR3 DNA follows: TGTGCCAGCAGCCCAGCCGGATGGGAAAGCACCGGGGAGCTGTTTTTT.

This clonotype was observed a handful of times. V is TRBV7-8 and J is TRBJ2-5, with D tentatively TRBD2 (5 bases). This CDR3 comprises 14 residues. CDR1 SGHVS and CDR2 FQNEAQ come from the germline V gene. Trimming stripped 1 base from V and 9 bases from J, with 15 bases between. The CDR3 DNA reads as TGTGCCAGCAGCTTAGGAGGGCCCTGGGAAGCCCAGTACTTC. It codes for CASSLGGPWEAQYF.

The chain is built from TRBV5-1 and TRBJ1-1; 7 nucleotides agree with TRBD1. CDR1 SGHRS and CDR2 YFSETQ come from the germline V gene. V lost 3 bases, J lost 1 base, and 9 bases stayed unmatched. This CDR3 contains 16 residues. The CDR3 sequence: CASSWMTGRGNTEAFF. The CDR3 nucleotides read TGCGCCAGCAGCTGGATGACAGGGAGGGGGAACACTGAAGCTTTCTTT.

This rearrangement joins TRBV4-3 to TRBJ1-1; TRBD1 might be the D (6 bases). Deletions cut 1 base from V and 7 bases from J, with 16 bases between. CDR3 length: 15 amino acids. Germline loops: CDR1 LGHNA, CDR2 YSLEER. The CDR3 DNA sequence: TGCGCCAGCAGCCAAGGATCATCAGGGGCGGTTGAAGCTTTCTTT. Encoded protein: CASSQGSSGAVEAFF.

This clonotype was recorded a few times. The chain combines TRBV20-1 with TRBJ1-5; TRBD1 matches 7 bases. CDR1 and CDR2 from the germline V gene are DFQATT and SNEGSKA (reference sequence). There are 16 residues in the CDR3. The V gene end was trimmed by 4 bases and the J gene end by 2 bases; junction bases not matched to a gene: 11. The CDR3 bases are TGCAGTGCTAATCCACTACAGGGGCACGGCAATCAGCCCCAGCATTTT. Translation: CSANPLQGHGNQPQHF.

This clonotype was counted between two and nine times. The CDR3 bases are TGTGCCATCAGTGACCCGGGACTAGCGGGCTACGAGCAGTACTTC. The encoded protein is CAISDPGLAGYEQYF. J is TRBJ2-7 and V is TRBV10-3; TRBD2 matches at 12 bases. The CDR3 runs 15 residues. Germline CDR1 reads ENHRY; CDR2 reads SYGVKD. Trimming removed 3 bases from V and 3 bases from J; junction bases left unmatched: 3.

This sequence joins TRBV12-3 or TRBV12-4 and TRBJ1-2, with unresolved D. V lost 7 bases and J 4 bases, leaving 10 bases between the germline ends. The CDR3 is 12 amino acids. This CDR3 reads CASKVGFYGYTF. Here the CDR3 DNA reads TGTGCCAGCAAGGTGGGGTTCTATGGCTACACCTTC.

This clonotype was seen a handful of times. The chain combines TRBV9 with TRBJ2-7, with 8 bases identical to TRBD1. The CDR3 is made up of 13 amino acids. The germline gives CDR1 SGDLS, CDR2 YYNGEE. V lost 5 bases to trimming and J lost 6 bases; unmatched junction nucleotides: 7. The CDR3, as DNA: TGTGCCAGCAGTTGGACAGGGTCTGCCGAGCAGTACTTC. It is translated as CASSWTGSAEQYF.

This clonotype appeared many times. V usage is TRBV20-1 and J usage is TRBJ2-3, with D unclear. CDR1 and CDR2 from the germline V gene are DFQATT and SNEGSKA (reference sequence). V was trimmed by 5 bases and J by 8 bases, leaving 14 bases between them. This CDR3 comprises 12 residues. The CDR3 sequence is CSAPTFWGTQYF. Here the CDR3 DNA reads TGCAGTGCTCCCACTTTTTGGGGTACGCAGTATTTT.

This chain joins TRBV5-5 and TRBJ1-5; TRBD1 agrees at 7 bases. The CDR3 covers 15 residues. With V trimmed by 0 bases and J by 5 bases, 5 bases remained unmatched. Germline assignment: CDR1 SGHKS and CDR2 YYEKEE (reference sequence). CDR3 loop: CASSLATGLDQPQHF. The CDR3 DNA is TGTGCCAGCAGCTTGGCGACAGGGTTGGATCAGCCCCAGCATTTT. Drawing the rest from reference TRBV5-5 and TRBJ1-5, the complete variable domain is DAGVTQSPTHLIKTRGQQVTLRCSPISGHKSVSWYQQVLGQGPQFIFQYYEKEERGRGNFPDRFSARQFPNYSSELNVNALLLGDSALYLCASSLATGLDQPQHFGDGTRLSIL.

The V gene is TRBV23-1, the J gene TRBJ2-2, with D unresolved. TRBV23-1 is recorded as an ORF, its role being uncertain. The CDR3 runs 13 residues. Trimming stripped 11 bases from V and 2 bases from J, with 12 bases between. The CDR3 is CAASKANTGELFF. The DNA for the CDR3 is TGCGCCGCCTCGAAGGCTAACACCGGGGAGCTGTTTTTT.

This clonotype turned up a few times. The CDR3: CASSGVKSSYNEQFF. The CDR3, as DNA: TGTGCCAGCAGCGGGGTCAAGAGCTCCTACAATGAGCAGTTCTTC. The chain uses TRBV7-2 and TRBJ2-1; D is unclear. Looked up from germline, CDR1 is SGHTA and CDR2 is FQGNSA. This CDR3 has 15 residues. The V end was cut by 5 bases, the J end by 0 bases, with 11 bases between.

The gene calls are TRBV25-1 and TRBJ2-1, with 7 positions matching TRBD1. Germline V gene data show CDR1 as MGHDK and CDR2 as SYGVNS. Trimming cost V 1 base and J 8 bases; bases outside gene matches: 11. The CDR3 covers 16 residues. This CDR3 is CASSESMGQLWYEQFF. Here the CDR3 DNA reads TGTGCCAGCAGTGAATCGATGGGACAGCTTTGGTATGAGCAGTTCTTC.

This clonotype was seen a handful of times. The CDR3 coding sequence is TGTGCCAGCAGTATCGGTCTGCCGCGGGGCATTCAGTACTTC. Residues: CASSIGLPRGIQYF. The chain combines TRBV12-3 or TRBV12-4 with TRBJ2-4, with D tentatively TRBD2 (6 bases). CDR3 size: 14 residues. V was pared by 5 bases and J by 9 bases, with 17 bases between.